This T cell receptor beta chain was retrieved from a study of blood T cell repertoires in COVID-19. The V gene lost 0 bases and the J gene lost 5 bases, with 6 bases spanning the gap. The CDR3 covers 14 residues. Germline CDR1 SGHRS, CDR2 YFSETQ. Repertoires were generated with immunoSEQ multiplex PCR, while TCRdb's copy carries only in-frame clones and drops some. The table has 360,000 or so clones, roughly 86% seen once. The source of this sequence is a woman in her twenties or thirties who had recovered from COVID-19. This chain links TRBV5-1 with TRBJ1-6; D is unresolved. The specimen was PBMCs or T cells enriched from blood (not recorded which). CDR3 in DNA: TGCGCCAGCAGCTTGGTTCTCGATAATTCACCCCTCCACTTT. This encodes CASSLVLDNSPLHF.